The clone carrying this T cell receptor beta chain showed up just a few times. The antigen is undetermined. This sample is part of a study of CD8 T cells in ankylosing spondylitis. Trimming took off 2 bases at V and 2 bases at J, with 12 bases between the two ends. The length of the CDR3 is 15 residues. The germline CDR1 and CDR2 sequences are KGHDR and SFDVKD. Library preparation for TCR beta used quantitative 5'-RACE with molecular barcodes. TCRdb called the 5' RACE reads again in MiXCR, with one record for every CDR3 protein. This sample has 250,000 to 350,000 distinct CDR3 sequences, with around 20% found just once. General study results and limits: Reports say disease-linked clones showed up significantly more in matched ankylosing spondylitis synovial fluid. Relatively rare in peripheral blood, disease-linked clones were also CD8+. Seemingly characteristic of ankylosing spondylitis blood was a TCR beta motif consisting of several highly homologous variants.

This chain connects TRBV24-1 to TRBJ2-7; D possibly corresponds to TRBD1 (6 bases). The receptor comes from a female donor with ankylosing spondylitis or in good health (not recorded which). The source material was blood, either unsorted or a sorted T cell fraction (not recorded which). CDR3 region: CATSDSTGATYEQYF. Here the CDR3 DNA reads TGTGCCACCAGTGATTCGACAGGCGCAACCTACGAGCAGTACTTC.